This T cell receptor (beta chain) was sequenced during a study of CD4 and CD8 cells across lung adenocarcinoma regions. Samples came from patients with localized non-small cell lung adenocarcinoma. TCRdb reprocessed the PCR reads via MiXCR and lists one record per CDR3 protein. The sample carries about 23,000 distinct CDR3 sequences, over 40% recorded once. Germline CDR1 MGHRA, CDR2 YSYEKL. The CDR3 loop spans 16 amino acids. The germline V and J ends were trimmed by 2 bases and 9 bases, with 17 bases remaining between them. The TCR originated in a male donor with lung adenocarcinoma. The CD4 and CD8 labels of this study may be unreliable. The sample comprised CD4+ T cells from the center of a lung tumor. The rearrangement joins TRBV4-1 to TRBJ1-6; perhaps TRBD1 as D (5 bases). In DNA form, the CDR3 reads TGCGCCAGCAGCCAATTTCAGGGACCGCCTGTTTCACCCCTCCACTTT. Protein product: CASSQFQGPPVSPLHF.